A single sample gave rise to the 25 T cell receptor beta chains below, sequenced in a study of shared clonotypes between healthy human individuals. CD45RO-negative, CCR7-selected cells formed the naive CD8 fraction, which excluded terminally differentiated effector memory CD45RA+ cells. Method: immunoSEQ multiplex PCR; TCRdb's copy keeps in-frame clones and lacks some. The sample holds roughly 2.1 million clones, approximately 94% seen once. The specimen sequenced was naive CD8+ T cells from PBMCs. These receptors were obtained from a man between 18 and 35 years old in good health. Some clones in this sample may be carry-over from other donors' samples.

This clone was found a few times. This sequence joins TRBV9 and TRBJ2-2; D gene ambiguous. V was cut by 2 bases and J by 4 bases, with 12 bases left in between. CDR1 and CDR2 from the germline V gene are SGDLS and YYNGEE. The CDR3 sequence is 15 residues long. CDR3 residues: CASSVGQFITGELFF. The CDR3 DNA follows: TGTGCCAGCAGCGTCGGTCAGTTTATCACCGGGGAGCTGTTTTTT.

V is TRBV28 and J is TRBJ2-3, with 9 bases lining up with TRBD2. The J segment lost 2 bases and the V segment lost 4 bases, leaving 7 bases of the junction unmatched. From germline, CDR1 is MDHEN and CDR2 SYDVKM. This CDR3 region has 16 residues. The DNA for the CDR3 is TGTGCCAGCAGTTCCCCCAGGACTAGCGCCACAGATACGCAGTATTTT. Translating it yields CASSSPRTSATDTQYF.

As for this clone: Other DNA variants within this sample encode the same CDR3. This rearrangement joins TRBV27 to TRBJ2-1; D uncertain. The CDR3 loop spans 13 amino acids. Germline CDR1 MNHEY, CDR2 SMNVEV (reference sequence). Trimming removed 11 bases at V and 1 base at J, with 12 bases between. CDR3 sequence reads: CASSRSSYNEQFF. DNA of the CDR3: TGTGCCTCTTCGCGGTCGTCCTACAATGAGCAGTTCTTC.

The rearrangement links TRBV28 to TRBJ1-1; D might be TRBD1 (6 bases). This CDR3 contains 15 residues. Germline lookup yields CDR1 MDHEN and CDR2 SYDVKM. V was cut by 1 base and J by 4 bases, with 13 bases left in between. CDR3 sequence (DNA): TGTGCCAGCAGTTTATTTCGGGGAGGGGGCACTGAAGCTTTCTTT. Protein product: CASSLFRGGGTEAFF.

The CDR3 sequence: CATTGGYFHEQYF. DNA for the CDR3: TGTGCCACCACAGGGGGTTATTTCCACGAGCAGTACTTC. The V gene is TRBV15, the J gene TRBJ2-7; 7 bases align to TRBD1. J was trimmed by 5 bases and V by 7 bases; bases with no gene match: 8. The CDR3 length is 13 residues. Germline V CDR1 and CDR2: LNHNV, YYDKDF (reference sequence). Full variable domain (outside the CDR3, taken from reference TRBV15 and TRBJ2-7): DAMVIQNPRYQVTQFGKPVTLSCSQTLNHNVMYWYQQKSSQAPKLLFHYYDKDFNNEADTPDNFQSRRPNTSFCFLDIRSPGLGDTAMYLCATTGGYFHEQYFGPGTRLTVT.

The rearrangement links TRBV9 to TRBJ2-7; D is uncertain. The V and J ends lost 4 bases and 2 bases respectively, with 16 bases between them. Germline values: CDR1 SGDLS, CDR2 YYNGEE. This CDR3 region has 15 residues. The CDR3 nucleotides read TGTGCCAGCAGCCCTGATGGATTAGGCACCTACGAGCAGTACTTC. Translated, it gives CASSPDGLGTYEQYF.

The J gene is TRBJ1-6, the V gene TRBV5-6; tentatively, D is TRBD1 (6 bases). CDR3 size: 15 residues. Germline CDR1 and CDR2: SGHDT and YYEEEE. Trimming pared 4 bases from V and 3 bases from J, leaving 11 bases between. The CDR3 DNA reads as TGTGCCAGCAGCGAGGGGGTACTCTATAATTCACCCCTCCACTTT. The encoded protein is CASSEGVLYNSPLHF.

J is TRBJ1-4 and V is TRBV27; 11 bases agree with TRBD1. Germline trimming cut 8 bases from V and 10 bases from J; bases unmatched to any gene: 9. This CDR3 spans 14 amino acids. Germline V CDR1 and CDR2: MNHEY, SMNVEV (reference sequence). CDR3 nucleotides: TGTGCCAGCGGTTGGACAGGGGGCGGTGCAAAACTGTTTTTT. Its translation is CASGWTGGGAKLFF.

This clone was seen a single time. CDR3 DNA: TGTGCCAGTAGTATAGTTGGCGGACAATACTACGAGCAGTACTTC. Translating gives CASSIVGGQYYEQYF. This sequence joins TRBV19 and TRBJ2-7, with D perhaps matching TRBD1 (5 bases). This CDR3 contains 15 residues. Looked up from germline, CDR1 is LNHDA and CDR2 is SQIVND (reference sequence). Between the trimmed V and J ends, which lost 1 base and 3 bases, there was a span of 13 bases. Using reference TRBV19 and TRBJ2-7 for the parts outside the CDR3, the full variable domain is DGGITQSPKYLFRKEGQNVTLSCEQNLNHDAMYWYRQDPGQGLRLIYYSQIVNDFQKGDIAEGYSVSREKKESFPLTVTSAQKNPTAFYLCASSIVGGQYYEQYFGPGTRLTVT.

In this sample, this clone turned up once. V is TRBV4-3 and J is TRBJ2-1, with D tentatively TRBD1 or TRBD2 (5 bases each). V shed 3 bases and J shed 5 bases, with 14 bases lying between them. Germline V gene data show CDR1 as LGHNA and CDR2 as YSLEER. The CDR3 consists of 15 residues. Written as DNA, the CDR3 is TGCGCCAGCAGCCAGAGGGGTTCGGGGCACAATGAGCAGTTCTTC. This codes for CASSQRGSGHNEQFF.

V usage is TRBV2 and J usage is TRBJ1-1; 7 bases match TRBD1. Germline CDR1 is SNHLY and CDR2 is FYNNEI. The CDR3 is 16 residues long. The V and J ends lost 8 bases and 0 bases, in that order; junction bases with no gene match: 12. CDR3 sequence (DNA): TGTGCCAGCGCGACAGGGCCATGGGGAATGAACACTGAAGCTTTCTTT. It yields the protein CASATGPWGMNTEAFF. The full variable domain, its missing parts supplied by reference TRBV2 and TRBJ1-1, is EPEVTQTPSHQVTQMGQEVILRCVPISNHLYFYWYRQILGQKVEFLVSFYNNEISEKSEIFDDQFSVERPDGSNFTLKIRSTKLEDSAMYFCASATGPWGMNTEAFFGQGTRLTVV.

With respect to this clone: The sample carries other DNA sequences with the same CDR3. V gene TRBV9 combines with J gene TRBJ2-3; 7 bases map to TRBD1. The germline CDR1 and CDR2 sequences are SGDLS and YYNGEE. J was trimmed by 4 bases and V by 4 bases; bases with no gene match: 6. The CDR3 is 14 amino acids. The CDR3 loop is CASSFTGEADTQYF. The CDR3 region has the DNA TGTGCCAGCAGCTTCACAGGGGAAGCAGATACGCAGTATTTT.

This clone was found once. This rearrangement joins TRBV21-1 to TRBJ2-2; the DNA was not used to check the table's D call, TRBD2. TRBV21-1 is a recognized pseudogene. The CDR3 extends over 16 amino acids. This CDR3 is CASSKAEGTNTGELFF. The CDR3, as DNA: TGTGCCAGCAGCAAAGCGGAGGGAACGAACACCGGGGAGCTGTTTTTT.

The chain employs TRBV7-9 and TRBJ2-7, with a possible D match to TRBD1 (5 bases). CDR1 is SEHNR, CDR2 FQNEAQ, per germline (reference sequence). V lost 5 bases and J lost 9, with 23 bases in between. The CDR3 length is 15 residues. The CDR3 reads CASSPRVGAPTRQYF. The CDR3 nucleotides are TGTGCCAGCAGCCCTAGAGTAGGGGCCCCTACGAGGCAGTACTTC.

In the case of this clone: The same CDR3 arises from other DNA sequences in this sample as well. This rearrangement joins TRBV19 to TRBJ1-3; D remains ambiguous. The CDR3 length is 14 residues. The germline gives CDR1 LNHDA, CDR2 SQIVND (reference sequence). V was trimmed by 3 bases and J by 0 bases, leaving 6 bases between them. The CDR3 loop is CASSISPSGNTIYF. Written as DNA, the CDR3 is TGTGCCAGTAGTATCAGTCCCTCTGGAAACACCATATATTTT.

The chain has TRBV19 and TRBJ2-2; a weak D match, TRBD2 (6 bases). CDR3 length: 17 residues. V was shortened by 2 bases and J by 0 bases, with 13 bases between the two germline ends. Germline values: CDR1 LNHDA, CDR2 SQIVND (reference sequence). The CDR3 reads CASSIMGGNANTGELFF. The DNA for the CDR3 is TGTGCCAGTAGTATAATGGGGGGAAACGCGAACACCGGGGAGCTGTTTTTT.

The chain links TRBV9 to TRBJ1-2, with TRBD1 as a possible D gene (5 bases). The germline V gene encodes CDR1 SGDLS and CDR2 YYNGEE. The V and J ends lost 2 bases and 6 bases respectively, with 17 bases between them. This CDR3 comprises 15 residues. In DNA, the CDR3 is TGTGCCAGCAGCGTTGTTGGGGGGAAGAGGGATGGCTACACCTTC. It codes for CASSVVGGKRDGYTF.

The chain combines TRBV5-1 with TRBJ1-2; D is undetermined. Trimming pared 3 bases from V and 8 bases from J, leaving 8 bases between. The CDR3 is 11 residues long. The V gene's germline CDR1 is SGHRS and CDR2 YFSETQ. The CDR3 nucleotides read TGCGCCAGCAGCTGGATGGGGGGCTACACCTTC. It translates to CASSWMGGYTF.

This chain uses TRBV28 with TRBJ2-1; 14 bases align to TRBD2. V was pared by 3 bases and J by 8 bases, with 6 bases of the junction left unmatched. Germline CDR1 MDHEN, CDR2 SYDVKM. The CDR3 loop spans 16 amino acids. The CDR3 region has the DNA TGTGCCAGCAGTTTGGGACTAGCGGGAGTAAACTATGAGCAGTTCTTC. It translates to CASSLGLAGVNYEQFF.

Comment on this clone: Other DNA sequences in the sample encode the same CDR3. The chain recombines TRBV19 with TRBJ2-7; D is ambiguous. The CDR3 length is 11 residues. Germline CDR1 and CDR2: LNHDA and SQIVND (reference sequence). Trimming shortened V by 6 bases and J by 3 bases, and 6 bases separated the two germline ends. The CDR3 sequence is CASSDGYEQYF. In nucleotides, the CDR3 is TGTGCCAGTAGCGACGGCTACGAGCAGTACTTC.

This sequence joins TRBV28 and TRBJ2-7, with D perhaps TRBD1 (6 bases). The germline V gene has CDR1 MDHEN and CDR2 SYDVKM. The CDR3 runs to 15 residues. V was pared by 6 bases and J by 5 bases, with 20 bases between. CDR3 amino acids: CASRSTGPPRHEQYF. The CDR3 nucleotides read TGTGCCAGCAGGTCTACAGGGCCACCCCGCCACGAGCAGTACTTC.

The CDR3 is CASSPREGFNEQFF. The CDR3 coding sequence is TGCGCCAGCAGCCCGAGGGAAGGGTTCAATGAGCAGTTCTTC. The genes are TRBV4-1 and TRBJ2-1, with TRBD2 as a possible D gene (5 bases). Per germline, CDR1 MGHRA and CDR2 YSYEKL. Trimming shortened V by 4 bases and J by 6 bases, and 13 bases separated the two germline ends. The CDR3 is 14 residues long.

This clone was detected only once. The V and J genes are TRBV7-9 and TRBJ2-1; 9 bases align to TRBD2. V was clipped by 5 bases and J by 4 bases; unmatched bases: 9. In germline, CDR1 is SEHNR, CDR2 FQNEAQ (reference sequence). The CDR3 extends over 16 amino acids. The DNA for the CDR3 is TGTGCCAGCAGCCAAATAGCGGGAGTAGTTTACAATGAGCAGTTCTTC. Translating it yields CASSQIAGVVYNEQFF.

This rearrangement joins TRBV5-4 to TRBJ2-3; possibly TRBD2 for D (5 bases). Per the germline V gene, CDR1 is SGHNT and CDR2 is YYREEE (reference sequence). This CDR3 is 12 amino acids long. Trimming left V 5 bases short and J 9 bases short, with 13 bases between. The chain's CDR3 is CASSPSSGTQYF. The CDR3 DNA follows: TGTGCCAGCAGTCCATCTTCGGGGACGCAGTATTTT.

The chain uses TRBV27 and TRBJ2-7; 7 positions agree with TRBD1. CDR3 length: 14 residues. The germline CDR1 and CDR2 sequences are MNHEY and SMNVEV (reference sequence). V gave up 6 bases and J gave up 7 bases; unmatched junction bases: 12. CDR3 nucleotides: TGTGCCAGCAGCCACCCAGACAGGGCGCAGGAGCAGTACTTC. Protein sequence: CASSHPDRAQEQYF.